These 2 T cell receptor beta chains share one sample of origin, sequenced in a study of CD8 T cells in Susac syndrome. Reverse transcription of about 0.45 to 1 ug RNA was carried out with random hexamers. TCRdb re-analysed the immunoSEQ multiplex PCR reads in MiXCR, keeping a single row per CDR3 protein. The top ten hold roughly 0.88% of the sample, which has 75,000 or so distinct CDR3 sequences, approximately 93% seen once. Material: CD8+ T cells from PBMCs. The receptors derive from a human donor with Susac syndrome.

The chain joins TRBV10-3 to TRBJ2-7, with D tentatively TRBD2 (6 bases). Trimming removed 6 bases at V and 9 bases at J, with 15 bases between. CDR3 length: 12 amino acids. CDR1 is ENHRY and CDR2 is SYGVKD in the germline V gene. DNA for the CDR3: TGTGCCATCAGGGACCCATCCGGGGGGCAGTACTTC. Residues: CAIRDPSGGQYF.

V and J are TRBV5-1 and TRBJ2-5, with TRBD1 as a possible D gene (5 bases). The CDR3 is 15 residues long. Germline-derived CDR1 and CDR2 are SGHRS and YFSETQ. The ends were cut back, 1 base at V and 2 bases at J, with 12 bases in the middle. The CDR3 protein is CASSLMGQGQETQYF. The CDR3 region has the DNA TGCGCCAGCAGCTTGATGGGGCAGGGACAAGAGACCCAGTACTTC.